This is a list of T cell receptor beta chains from one sample in a study of blood T cell repertoires in COVID-19. The assay was immunoSEQ multiplex PCR, and TCRdb's table has in-frame clones only and misses some. The top ten hold roughly an eighth of the sample, which has about 110,000 clones, approximately 81% seen once. Input material: peripheral blood. These receptors came from a human donor in a cohort sampled during active COVID-19. CDR3s include the opening cysteine and the closing phenylalanine or tryptophan. Each record gives: D gene, J gene, V gene, clone size, CDR3 protein, CDR3 DNA. The D gene is left open where the match is weak. Rows may omit the clone size; those that give it use once, few, many or a size class.

D gene: NA; J gene: TRBJ1-6; V gene: TRBV2; clone size: NA; CDR3 protein: CASSEAGGGSPLHF; CDR3 DNA: TGTGCCAGCAGTGAAGCGGGGGGTGGTTCACCCCTCCACTTT
D gene: NA; J gene: TRBJ1-6; V gene: TRBV6-2/TRBV6-3; clone size: once; CDR3 protein: CASSYSPNSPLHF; CDR3 DNA: TGTGCCAGCAGTTACTCTCCGAATTCACCCCTCCACTTT
D gene: TRBD2; J gene: TRBJ2-1; V gene: TRBV7-9; clone size: NA; CDR3 protein: CASSGGLAGDNEQFF; CDR3 DNA: TGTGCCAGCAGCGGAGGACTAGCGGGGGACAATGAGCAGTTCTTC
D gene: TRBD2; J gene: TRBJ2-3; V gene: TRBV6-5; clone size: NA; CDR3 protein: CASKTGGRVDTQYF; CDR3 DNA: TGTGCCAGCAAAACGGGGGGGCGGGTAGATACGCAGTATTTT
D gene: TRBD2; J gene: TRBJ2-1; V gene: TRBV11-3; clone size: once; CDR3 protein: CASSLRAGGYNEQFF; CDR3 DNA: TGTGCCAGCAGCTTAAGAGCGGGGGGGTACAATGAGCAGTTCTTC
D gene: TRBD2; J gene: TRBJ2-3; V gene: TRBV5-1; clone size: NA; CDR3 protein: CASSLERGTSGSTDTQYF; CDR3 DNA: TGCGCCAGCAGCTTGGAGCGAGGGACTAGCGGGAGCACAGATACGCAGTATTTT
D gene: NA; J gene: TRBJ2-1; V gene: TRBV29-1; clone size: NA; CDR3 protein: CSVEESRTAAYNEQFF; CDR3 DNA: TGCAGCGTTGAAGAATCGCGGACTGCCGCCTACAATGAGCAGTTCTTC
D gene: TRBD1; J gene: TRBJ2-2; V gene: TRBV6-1; clone size: NA; CDR3 protein: CASSARQGTNTGELFF; CDR3 DNA: TGTGCCAGCAGTGCCCGACAGGGGACGAACACCGGGGAGCTGTTTTTT
D gene: NA; J gene: TRBJ2-1; V gene: TRBV10-3; clone size: NA; CDR3 protein: CASRLDPYNEQFF; CDR3 DNA: TGTGCCTCCCGACTAGATCCCTACAATGAGCAGTTCTTC
D gene: NA; J gene: TRBJ2-1; V gene: TRBV30; clone size: NA; CDR3 protein: CASSFILSSYNEQFF; CDR3 DNA: TGTGCCTCCTCCTTCATTCTAAGCTCCTACAATGAGCAGTTCTTC
D gene: TRBD1; J gene: TRBJ1-1; V gene: TRBV6-2/TRBV6-3; clone size: NA; CDR3 protein: CASSPGQGGVTEAFF; CDR3 DNA: TGTGCCAGCAGTCCCGGACAGGGAGGGGTCACTGAAGCTTTCTTT
D gene: TRBD2; J gene: TRBJ2-1; V gene: TRBV7-8; clone size: NA; CDR3 protein: CASSREVGAGRGEQFF; CDR3 DNA: TGTGCCAGCAGCCGAGAGGTTGGCGCAGGGAGGGGTGAGCAGTTCTTC
D gene: TRBD2; J gene: TRBJ2-5; V gene: TRBV6-2/TRBV6-3; clone size: NA; CDR3 protein: CASSYSGLAGEQETQYF; CDR3 DNA: TGTGCCAGCAGTTACTCGGGCCTAGCGGGGGAACAAGAGACCCAGTACTTC
D gene: NA; J gene: TRBJ2-5; V gene: TRBV6-5; clone size: NA; CDR3 protein: CASSSPGALDQETQYF; CDR3 DNA: TGTGCCAGCAGTTCCCCGGGAGCGCTAGATCAAGAGACCCAGTACTTC
D gene: TRBD1; J gene: TRBJ2-5; V gene: TRBV7-9; clone size: NA; CDR3 protein: CASSLRDSFGTQYF; CDR3 DNA: TGTGCCAGCAGCTTAAGGGACAGCTTCGGGACCCAGTACTTC
D gene: NA; J gene: TRBJ2-3; V gene: TRBV7-9; clone size: once; CDR3 protein: CASSPPGATQYF; CDR3 DNA: TGTGCCAGCAGCCCGCCGGGAGCGACGCAGTATTTT
D gene: TRBD1; J gene: TRBJ2-3; V gene: TRBV19; clone size: NA; CDR3 protein: CASSQQGETDTQYF; CDR3 DNA: TGTGCCAGTTCCCAACAGGGGGAGACAGATACGCAGTATTTT
D gene: NA; J gene: TRBJ2-1; V gene: TRBV27; clone size: once; CDR3 protein: CASSLGDTRYNEQFF; CDR3 DNA: TGTGCCAGCTCCCTTGGGGACACTAGATACAATGAGCAGTTCTTC
D gene: NA; J gene: TRBJ2-2; V gene: TRBV12-5; clone size: NA; CDR3 protein: CASGWVEQGLNTGELFF; CDR3 DNA: TGTGCTAGTGGTTGGGTCGAGCAGGGGCTAAACACCGGGGAGCTGTTTTTT
D gene: NA; J gene: TRBJ2-6; V gene: TRBV30; clone size: NA; CDR3 protein: CAWSPGRGFRSGANVLTF; CDR3 DNA: TGTGCCTGGAGCCCCGGGCGGGGTTTTCGCTCTGGGGCCAACGTCCTGACTTTC
D gene: TRBD1; J gene: TRBJ2-1; V gene: TRBV28; clone size: NA; CDR3 protein: CASSLDRGLVLNEQFF; CDR3 DNA: TGTGCCAGCAGTTTAGACAGGGGGTTGGTTCTGAATGAGCAGTTCTTC
D gene: TRBD2; J gene: TRBJ2-1; V gene: TRBV7-9; clone size: NA; CDR3 protein: CASSRSGGANEQFF; CDR3 DNA: TGTGCCAGCAGTCGTAGCGGGGGGGCCAATGAGCAGTTCTTC
D gene: NA; J gene: TRBJ2-7; V gene: TRBV14; clone size: NA; CDR3 protein: CASSYQEAPYEQYF; CDR3 DNA: TGTGCCAGCAGCTACCAGGAGGCCCCCTACGAGCAGTACTTC
D gene: TRBD1; J gene: TRBJ2-5; V gene: TRBV2; clone size: NA; CDR3 protein: CASSEGGTGGYQETQYF; CDR3 DNA: TGTGCCAGCAGTGAAGGGGGGACAGGGGGGTACCAAGAGACCCAGTACTTC
D gene: TRBD1; J gene: TRBJ1-2; V gene: TRBV6-6; clone size: NA; CDR3 protein: CASISVDRVKGDGYTF; CDR3 DNA: TGTGCCAGCATCTCAGTGGACAGGGTGAAGGGAGATGGCTACACCTTC
D gene: TRBD2; J gene: TRBJ2-3; V gene: TRBV4-3; clone size: NA; CDR3 protein: CASSQDLGLAGGDTQYF; CDR3 DNA: TGCGCCAGCAGCCAGGACCTGGGACTAGCGGGGGGGGATACGCAGTATTTT
D gene: NA; J gene: TRBJ2-3; V gene: TRBV5-6; clone size: NA; CDR3 protein: CASRPPGGGTDTQYF; CDR3 DNA: TGTGCCAGCAGGCCCCCGGGGGGCGGCACAGATACGCAGTATTTT
D gene: TRBD1; J gene: TRBJ1-4; V gene: TRBV7-2; clone size: NA; CDR3 protein: CASSNQGGNEKLFF; CDR3 DNA: TGTGCCAGCAGCAACCAGGGGGGTAATGAAAAACTGTTTTTT
D gene: NA; J gene: TRBJ2-1; V gene: TRBV29-1; clone size: once; CDR3 protein: CSVDNTGYNEQFF; CDR3 DNA: TGCAGCGTTGATAACACAGGCTACAATGAGCAGTTCTTC
D gene: NA; J gene: TRBJ2-1; V gene: TRBV5-1; clone size: NA; CDR3 protein: CASSLGRQGVDEQFF; CDR3 DNA: TGCGCCAGCAGCTTAGGCAGACAAGGGGTCGATGAGCAGTTCTTC
D gene: NA; J gene: TRBJ2-1; V gene: TRBV6-5; clone size: NA; CDR3 protein: CASSPDGYNEQFF; CDR3 DNA: TGTGCCAGCAGCCCCGACGGGTACAATGAGCAGTTCTTC
D gene: NA; J gene: TRBJ2-3; V gene: TRBV18; clone size: NA; CDR3 protein: CASSPPGREDTQYF; CDR3 DNA: TGTGCCAGCTCACCTCCTGGAAGGGAGGATACGCAGTATTTT
D gene: NA; J gene: TRBJ1-5; V gene: TRBV6-1; clone size: NA; CDR3 protein: CASSERQGSWGQPQHF; CDR3 DNA: TGTGCCAGCAGTGAACGGCAGGGTAGTTGGGGTCAGCCCCAGCATTTT
D gene: NA; J gene: TRBJ2-1; V gene: TRBV12-3/TRBV12-4; clone size: NA; CDR3 protein: CASSPRVYNEQFF; CDR3 DNA: TGTGCCAGCAGCCCCAGGGTCTACAATGAGCAGTTCTTC
D gene: TRBD1; J gene: TRBJ1-1; V gene: TRBV6-5; clone size: NA; CDR3 protein: CASSLPQGGAFF; CDR3 DNA: TGTGCCAGCAGTTTACCACAGGGGGGAGCTTTCTTT
D gene: TRBD2; J gene: TRBJ2-3; V gene: TRBV9; clone size: NA; CDR3 protein: CASSPRGEGGGTDTQYF; CDR3 DNA: TGTGCCAGCAGCCCGAGAGGAGAGGGAGGGGGCACAGATACGCAGTATTTT
D gene: TRBD1; J gene: TRBJ2-3; V gene: TRBV6-5; clone size: NA; CDR3 protein: CASRIGGTGTDTQYF; CDR3 DNA: TGTGCCAGCAGAATCGGGGGGACAGGGACAGATACGCAGTATTTT
D gene: TRBD2; J gene: TRBJ2-1; V gene: TRBV5-4; clone size: once; CDR3 protein: CASAGGSSYNEQFF; CDR3 DNA: TGTGCCAGCGCGGGGGGCAGCTCCTACAATGAGCAGTTCTTC